This TCR beta chain was captured in a study of T cell changes during pregnancy in multiple sclerosis. Germline CDR1 SGHNT, CDR2 YYREEE (reference sequence). V lost 1 base and J lost 5; bases outside the gene matches: 2. This CDR3 is built from 15 residues. Only in-frame clones appear in the TCRdb table, and some are missing; sequencing was by immunoSEQ multiplex PCR. Of tens of thousands of clones listed, 80% to 95% are singletons. The chain recombines TRBV5-4 with TRBJ2-2, with 10 positions matching TRBD2. The sample consisted of peripheral blood, taken in the first trimester of pregnancy. The source is a female donor in good health, enrolled as a control in a pregnancy study. Here the CDR3 DNA reads TGTGCCAGCAGCTTGCCTAGCGGGAGTACCGGGGAGCTGTTTTTT. Encoded protein: CASSLPSGSTGELFF.